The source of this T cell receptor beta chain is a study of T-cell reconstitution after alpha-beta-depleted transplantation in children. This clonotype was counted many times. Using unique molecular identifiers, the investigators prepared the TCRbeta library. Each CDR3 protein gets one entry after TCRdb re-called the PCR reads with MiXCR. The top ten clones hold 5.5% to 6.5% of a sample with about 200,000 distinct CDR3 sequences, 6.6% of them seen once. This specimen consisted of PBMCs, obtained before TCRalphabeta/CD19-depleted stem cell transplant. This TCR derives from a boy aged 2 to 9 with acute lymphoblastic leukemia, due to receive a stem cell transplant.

DNA for the CDR3: TGCGCCAGCAGCTTGGAGCCCGTGTCCACAGATACGCAGTATTTT. It yields the protein CASSLEPVSTDTQYF. This sequence joins TRBV5-1 and TRBJ2-3, with D uncertain. Germline V CDR1 and CDR2: SGHRS, YFSETQ. The germline V and J ends were trimmed by 0 bases and 2 bases, with 10 bases remaining between them. The CDR3 has 15 residues.